A selection of T cell receptor beta chains follows, all from one sample in a study of OX40 agonist ivuxolimab in advanced cancers. Generated by immunoSEQ multiplex PCR, the TCRdb table keeps only in-frame clones and is missing some. Of roughly 80,000 clones listed, over 85% are singletons. Sample: CD4+ or CD8+ T cells sorted from blood, taken in a trial of the OX40 agonist ivuxolimab. Source of these receptors: an adult with an advanced solid tumor such as melanoma, head and neck, liver or kidney cancer. Both conserved end residues are part of each CDR3. D genes are given only for firm matches. Part of the rows lack a size; the others show once, few, many or a class for expanded clones.

V: TRBV7-7; J: TRBJ2-3; size: -; D: -; DNA: TGTGCTAGCAGCTCGGGACCTATTAAGTATTTT; CDR3: CASSSGPIKYF
V: TRBV18; J: TRBJ2-1; size: -; D: -; DNA: TGTGCCAGCTCACCTCCCCAGGGCCGCGCGTTCTTC; CDR3: CASSPPQGRAFF
V: TRBV11-2; J: TRBJ2-7; size: -; D: -; DNA: TGTGCCAGCAGCTTAGCCCTATACGAGCAGTACTTC; CDR3: CASSLALYEQYF
V: TRBV5-4; J: TRBJ1-6; size: -; D: TRBD1; DNA: TGTGCCAGCAGTACACCGGGACAGGGGTATTCACCCCTCCACTTT; CDR3: CASSTPGQGYSPLHF
V: TRBV6-6; J: TRBJ2-4; size: -; D: TRBD2; DNA: TGTGCCAGCAGTAGCGCGGGAGAAAACATTCAGTACTTC; CDR3: CASSSAGENIQYF
V: TRBV7-9; J: TRBJ1-2; size: -; D: -; DNA: TGTGCCAGCAGCATTACAGGTCCTGACGGCTACACCTTC; CDR3: CASSITGPDGYTF
V: TRBV27; J: TRBJ1-5; size: -; D: -; DNA: TGTGCCAGCAGTTCCCCCCCCGATCAGCCCCAGCATTTT; CDR3: CASSSPPDQPQHF
V: TRBV19; J: TRBJ2-1; size: -; D: -; DNA: TGTGCCAGTAGTCAACTAAGCTCCTACAATGAGCAGTTCTTC; CDR3: CASSQLSSYNEQFF
V: TRBV5-1; J: TRBJ2-1; size: once; D: TRBD2; DNA: TGCGCCAGCAGCTTAGGGCTAGCGGGAACCAATGAGCAGTTCTTC; CDR3: CASSLGLAGTNEQFF
V: TRBV7-8; J: TRBJ2-5; size: -; D: -; DNA: TGTGCCAGCAGCTTAGCCGGGCTTGGAGAGACCCAGTACTTC; CDR3: CASSLAGLGETQYF
V: TRBV19; J: TRBJ1-1; size: -; D: -; DNA: TGTGCCAGTAGTATCGGGGTAAAGAAACCTTCAAACACTGAAGCTTTCTTT; CDR3: CASSIGVKKPSNTEAFF
V: TRBV9; J: TRBJ2-1; size: -; D: TRBD1; DNA: TGTGCCAGCAGCAACCCGGGGACAGTACGCTCCTACAATGAGCAGTTCTTC; CDR3: CASSNPGTVRSYNEQFF
V: TRBV4-1; J: TRBJ2-1; size: -; D: -; DNA: TGCGCCAGCAGCCAAGATGTCTTCAGGGTTCCGGGGAATGAGCAGTTCTTC; CDR3: CASSQDVFRVPGNEQFF
V: TRBV5-4; J: TRBJ1-2; size: -; D: TRBD1; DNA: TGTGCCAGCAGCAGGCCCGGGACAGGGGGGTATGGCTACACCTTC; CDR3: CASSRPGTGGYGYTF
V: TRBV4-2; J: TRBJ1-6; size: -; D: -; DNA: TGTGCCAGCAGCCAAGAAAAGACCGCCAATTCACCCCTCCACTTT; CDR3: CASSQEKTANSPLHF
V: TRBV6-5; J: TRBJ1-2; size: -; D: -; DNA: TGTGCCAGCAGACCCAGGGATCCCTATGGCTACACCTTC; CDR3: CASRPRDPYGYTF
V: TRBV5-1; J: TRBJ2-5; size: -; D: -; DNA: TGCGCCAGCAGCCGAGGAGCTGTGGAGACCCAGTACTTC; CDR3: CASSRGAVETQYF
V: TRBV19; J: TRBJ1-1; size: -; D: TRBD1; DNA: TGTGCCAGTCAGGGACAGGTGGGCACTGAAGCTTTCTTT; CDR3: CASQGQVGTEAFF
V: TRBV5-5; J: TRBJ1-5; size: -; D: -; DNA: TGTGCCAGCAGCTCGCAGCCACCGGGCGGGGGACCCCAGCATTTT; CDR3: CASSSQPPGGGPQHF
V: TRBV6-5; J: TRBJ2-7; size: -; D: TRBD1; DNA: TGTGCCAGCAGGGACGACAGGGGCCACGAGCAGTACTTC; CDR3: CASRDDRGHEQYF
V: TRBV2; J: TRBJ1-5; size: -; D: -; DNA: TGTGCCAGCAGTTTCGGCTCGATTAATCAGCCCCAGCATTTT; CDR3: CASSFGSINQPQHF
V: TRBV7-9; J: TRBJ1-2; size: -; D: -; DNA: TGTGCCAGCAGCTTAGAGGGAGGGTTTGTAGGGAAGGTCGACTATGGCTACACCTTC; CDR3: CASSLEGGFVGKVDYGYTF
V: TRBV27; J: TRBJ2-6; size: -; D: -; DNA: TGTGCCAGTACACGGAAAAGCTCTGGGGCCAACGTCCTGACTTTC; CDR3: CASTRKSSGANVLTF
V: TRBV19; J: TRBJ2-6; size: -; D: TRBD2; DNA: TGTGCCAGTAGTCCACTAGCGGGAGGGGGTGGGGCCAACGTCCTGACTTTC; CDR3: CASSPLAGGGGANVLTF
V: TRBV6-5; J: TRBJ1-2; size: -; D: -; DNA: TGTGCCAGCAGAACCCGATTTAACTATGGCTACACCTTC; CDR3: CASRTRFNYGYTF
V: TRBV27; J: TRBJ2-2; size: -; D: -; DNA: TGTGCCAGCAGTTTAGGGAGTTGGGGCAGGGAAAACACCGGGGAGCTGTTTTTT; CDR3: CASSLGSWGRENTGELFF
V: TRBV27; J: TRBJ1-1; size: -; D: -; DNA: TGTGCCAGCAGTCCCCAAGCGGTTTCGAACACTGAAGCTTTCTTT; CDR3: CASSPQAVSNTEAFF
V: TRBV2; J: TRBJ2-3; size: -; D: -; DNA: TGTGCCAGCCTCCCGGATAGCACAGATACGCAGTATTTT; CDR3: CASLPDSTDTQYF
V: TRBV25-1; J: TRBJ1-4; size: -; D: -; DNA: TGTGCCAGCAGTCCCCTCGGAGGGAACAACAATGAAAAACTGTTTTTT; CDR3: CASSPLGGNNNEKLFF